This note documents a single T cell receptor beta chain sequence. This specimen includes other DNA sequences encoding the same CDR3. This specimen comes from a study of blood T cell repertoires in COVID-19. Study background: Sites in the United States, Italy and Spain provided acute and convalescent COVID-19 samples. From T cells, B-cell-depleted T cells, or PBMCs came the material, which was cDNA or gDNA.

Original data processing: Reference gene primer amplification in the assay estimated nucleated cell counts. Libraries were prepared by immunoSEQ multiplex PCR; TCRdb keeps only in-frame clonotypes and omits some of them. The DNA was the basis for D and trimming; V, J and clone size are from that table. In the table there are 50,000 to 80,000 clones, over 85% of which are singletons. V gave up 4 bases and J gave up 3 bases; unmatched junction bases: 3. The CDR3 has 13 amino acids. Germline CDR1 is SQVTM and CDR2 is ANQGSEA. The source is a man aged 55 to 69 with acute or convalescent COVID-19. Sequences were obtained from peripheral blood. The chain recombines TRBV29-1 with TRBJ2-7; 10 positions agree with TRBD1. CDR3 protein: CSVVGQGNYEQYF. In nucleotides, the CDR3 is TGCAGCGTTGTGGGACAGGGGAACTACGAGCAGTACTTC.